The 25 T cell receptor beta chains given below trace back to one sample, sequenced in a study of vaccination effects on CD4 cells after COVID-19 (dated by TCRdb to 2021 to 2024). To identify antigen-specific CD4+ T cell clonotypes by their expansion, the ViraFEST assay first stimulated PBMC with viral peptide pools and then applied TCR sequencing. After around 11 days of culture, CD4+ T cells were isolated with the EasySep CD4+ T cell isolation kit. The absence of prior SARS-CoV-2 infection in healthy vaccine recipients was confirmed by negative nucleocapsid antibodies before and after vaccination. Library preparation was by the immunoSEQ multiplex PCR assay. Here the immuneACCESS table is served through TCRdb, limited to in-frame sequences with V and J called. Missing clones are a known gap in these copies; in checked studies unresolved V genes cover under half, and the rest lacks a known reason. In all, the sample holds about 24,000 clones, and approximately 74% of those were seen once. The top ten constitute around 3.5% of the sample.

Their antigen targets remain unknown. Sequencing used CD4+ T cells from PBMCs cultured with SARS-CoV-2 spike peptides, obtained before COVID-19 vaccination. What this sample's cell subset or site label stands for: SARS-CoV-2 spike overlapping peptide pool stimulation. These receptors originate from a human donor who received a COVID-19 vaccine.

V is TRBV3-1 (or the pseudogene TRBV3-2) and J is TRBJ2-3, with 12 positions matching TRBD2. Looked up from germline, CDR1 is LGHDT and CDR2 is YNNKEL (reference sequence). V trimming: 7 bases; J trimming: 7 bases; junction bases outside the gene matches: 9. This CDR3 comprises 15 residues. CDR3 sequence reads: CASILAGGSNYTQYF. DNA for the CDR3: TGTGCCAGCATCCTAGCGGGGGGGAGCAATTATACGCAGTATTTT.

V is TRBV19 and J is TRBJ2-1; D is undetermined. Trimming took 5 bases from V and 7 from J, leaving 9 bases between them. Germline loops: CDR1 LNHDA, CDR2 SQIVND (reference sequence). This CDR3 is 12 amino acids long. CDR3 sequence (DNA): TGTGCCAGTAGTCGCCAGAGTAATGAGCAGTTCTTC. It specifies CASSRQSNEQFF.

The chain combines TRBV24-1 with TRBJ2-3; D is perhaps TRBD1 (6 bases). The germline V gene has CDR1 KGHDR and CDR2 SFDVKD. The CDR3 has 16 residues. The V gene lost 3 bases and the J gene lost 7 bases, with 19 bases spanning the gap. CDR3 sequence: CATSDEDRTGRYTQYF. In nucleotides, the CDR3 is TGTGCCACCAGTGATGAGGACAGAACCGGCCGTTATACGCAGTATTTT.

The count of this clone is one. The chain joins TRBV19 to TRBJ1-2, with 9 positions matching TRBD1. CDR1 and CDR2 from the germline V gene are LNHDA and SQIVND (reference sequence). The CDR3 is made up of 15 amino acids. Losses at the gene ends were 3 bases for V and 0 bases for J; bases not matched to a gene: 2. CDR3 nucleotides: TGTGCCAGTAGTATGGGACAGGGAGCTAACTATGGCTACACCTTC. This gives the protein CASSMGQGANYGYTF.

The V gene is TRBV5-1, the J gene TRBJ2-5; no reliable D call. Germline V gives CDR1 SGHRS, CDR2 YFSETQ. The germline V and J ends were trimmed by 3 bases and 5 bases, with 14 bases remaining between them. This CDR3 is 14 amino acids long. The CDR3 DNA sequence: TGCGCCAGCAGCTCCTATGGTATCAAGGAGACCCAGTACTTC. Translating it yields CASSSYGIKETQYF. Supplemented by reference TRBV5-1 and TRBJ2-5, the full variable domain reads KAGVTQTPRYLIKTRGQQVTLSCSPISGHRSVSWYQQTPGQGLQFLFEYFSETQRNKGNFPGRFSGRQFSNSRSEMNVSTLELGDSALYLCASSSYGIKETQYFGPGTRLLVL.

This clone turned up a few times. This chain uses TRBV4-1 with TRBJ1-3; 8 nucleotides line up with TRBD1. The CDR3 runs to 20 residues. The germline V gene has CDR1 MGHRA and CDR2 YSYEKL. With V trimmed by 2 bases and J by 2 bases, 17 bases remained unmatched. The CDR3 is CASSQPLGQGERGAGNTIYF. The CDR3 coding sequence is TGCGCCAGCAGCCAACCCCTCGGACAGGGAGAACGAGGCGCTGGAAACACCATATATTTT.

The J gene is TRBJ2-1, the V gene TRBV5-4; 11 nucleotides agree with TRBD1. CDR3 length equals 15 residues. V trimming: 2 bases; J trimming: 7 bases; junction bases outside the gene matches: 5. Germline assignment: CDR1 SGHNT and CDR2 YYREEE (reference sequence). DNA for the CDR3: TGTGCCAGCAGCTTAGGACAGGGGGCGATGAATGAGCAGTTCTTC. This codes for CASSLGQGAMNEQFF. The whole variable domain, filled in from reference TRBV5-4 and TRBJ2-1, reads ETGVTQSPTHLIKTRGQQVTLRCSSQSGHNTVSWYQQALGQGPQFIFQYYREEENGRGNFPPRFSGLQFPNYSSELNVNALELDDSALYLCASSLGQGAMNEQFFGPGTRLTVL.

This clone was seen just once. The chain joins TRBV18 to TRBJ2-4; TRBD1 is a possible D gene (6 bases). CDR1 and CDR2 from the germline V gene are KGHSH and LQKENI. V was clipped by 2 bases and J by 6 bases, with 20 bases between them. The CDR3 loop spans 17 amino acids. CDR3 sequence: CASSPFAPLGQPNIQYF. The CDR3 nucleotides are TGTGCCAGCTCACCATTCGCCCCCCTTGGACAGCCAAACATTCAGTACTTC.

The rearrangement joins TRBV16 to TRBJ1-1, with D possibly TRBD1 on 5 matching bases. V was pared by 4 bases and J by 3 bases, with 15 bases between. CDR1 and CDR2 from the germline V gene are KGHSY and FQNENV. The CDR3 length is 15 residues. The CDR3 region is CASSPIWGRHTEAFF. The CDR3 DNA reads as TGTGCCAGCAGCCCCATCTGGGGCAGACACACTGAAGCTTTCTTT.

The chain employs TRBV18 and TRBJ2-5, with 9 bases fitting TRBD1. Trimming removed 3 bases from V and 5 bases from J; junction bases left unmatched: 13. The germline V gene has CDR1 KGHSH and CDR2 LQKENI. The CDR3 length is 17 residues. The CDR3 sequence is CASSPRLVTGGTETQYF. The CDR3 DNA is TGTGCCAGCTCACCCCGGCTCGTGACAGGGGGTACGGAGACCCAGTACTTC.

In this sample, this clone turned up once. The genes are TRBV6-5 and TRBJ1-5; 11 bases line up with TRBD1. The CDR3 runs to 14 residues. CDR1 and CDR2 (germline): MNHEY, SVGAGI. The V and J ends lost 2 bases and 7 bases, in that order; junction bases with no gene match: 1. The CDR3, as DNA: TGTGCCAGCAGTTACGGGACAGGGGGACAGCCCCAGCATTTT. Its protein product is CASSYGTGGQPQHF.

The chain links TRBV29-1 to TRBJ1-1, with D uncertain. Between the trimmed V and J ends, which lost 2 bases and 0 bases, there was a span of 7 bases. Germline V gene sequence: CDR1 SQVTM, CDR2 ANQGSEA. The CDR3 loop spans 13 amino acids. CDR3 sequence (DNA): TGCAGCGTTGAACCCACCCTGAACACTGAAGCTTTCTTT. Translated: CSVEPTLNTEAFF.

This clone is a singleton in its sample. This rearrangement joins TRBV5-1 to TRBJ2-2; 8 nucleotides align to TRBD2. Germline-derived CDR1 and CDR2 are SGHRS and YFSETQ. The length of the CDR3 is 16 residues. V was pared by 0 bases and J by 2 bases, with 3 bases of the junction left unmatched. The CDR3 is CASSLGVAGNTGELFF. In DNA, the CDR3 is TGCGCCAGCAGCTTGGGGGTAGCGGGAAACACCGGGGAGCTGTTTTTT.

The CDR3 loop reads CASSPKVIDRNTEAFF. CDR3 nucleotide sequence: TGTGCCAGCTCACCAAAAGTAATTGACAGGAACACTGAAGCTTTCTTT. V usage is TRBV18 and J usage is TRBJ1-1; a possible D gene is TRBD1 (5 bases). The CDR3 has 16 residues. V was pared by 2 bases and J by 1 base, with 14 bases between. In germline, CDR1 is KGHSH, CDR2 LQKENI.

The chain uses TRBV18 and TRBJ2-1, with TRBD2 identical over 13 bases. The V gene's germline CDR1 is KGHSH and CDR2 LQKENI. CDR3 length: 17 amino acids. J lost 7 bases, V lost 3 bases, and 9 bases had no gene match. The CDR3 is CASSPKLAGGSFNEQFF. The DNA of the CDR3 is TGTGCCAGCTCACCGAAACTAGCGGGGGGGTCATTTAATGAGCAGTTCTTC.

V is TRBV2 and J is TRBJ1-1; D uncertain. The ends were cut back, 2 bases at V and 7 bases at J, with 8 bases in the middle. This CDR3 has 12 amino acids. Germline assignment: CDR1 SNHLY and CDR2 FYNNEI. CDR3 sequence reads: CASSETQVEAFF. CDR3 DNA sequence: TGTGCCAGCAGTGAAACCCAGGTTGAAGCTTTCTTT.

The CDR3 nucleotides read TGTGCCAGCAATACGGGACTAGCGGGAGCAGAGACCCAGTACTTC. This codes for CASNTGLAGAETQYF. This chain connects TRBV5-5 to TRBJ2-5; 14 bases are shared with TRBD2. V shed 6 bases, J shed 4 bases, and the junction held 5 bases outside the gene matches. The germline gives CDR1 SGHKS, CDR2 YYEKEE (reference sequence). The CDR3 is 15 residues long.

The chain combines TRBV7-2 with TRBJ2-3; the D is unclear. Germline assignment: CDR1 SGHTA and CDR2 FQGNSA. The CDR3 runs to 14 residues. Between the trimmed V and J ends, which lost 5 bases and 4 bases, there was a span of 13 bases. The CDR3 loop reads CASSPYVGPDTQYF. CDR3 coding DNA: TGTGCCAGCAGCCCATACGTCGGCCCAGATACGCAGTATTTT.

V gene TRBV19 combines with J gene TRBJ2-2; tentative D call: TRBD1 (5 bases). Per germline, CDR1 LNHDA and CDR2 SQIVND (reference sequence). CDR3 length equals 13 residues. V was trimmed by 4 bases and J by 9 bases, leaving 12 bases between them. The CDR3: CASSTRAPRELFF. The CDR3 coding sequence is TGTGCCAGTAGTACCAGGGCCCCGCGGGAGCTGTTTTTT.

CDR3 residues: CASSRQGYNNEQFF. CDR3 sequence (DNA): TGTGCCAGCAGTAGACAGGGGTACAACAATGAGCAGTTCTTC. V usage is TRBV6-5 and J usage is TRBJ2-1; the match to TRBD1 covers 8 bases. The germline V gene has CDR1 MNHEY and CDR2 SVGAGI. The trim removed 5 bases at V and 5 bases at J, leaving 5 bases unmatched. The CDR3 consists of 14 residues.

The CDR3, as DNA: TGTGCCAGTTCACCGGGACAAGGGTATCAGCCCCAGCATTTT. Its protein is CASSPGQGYQPQHF. The chain carries TRBV2 and TRBJ1-5, with a weak D call TRBD1 (6 bases). The CDR3 sequence is 14 residues long. From germline, CDR1 is SNHLY and CDR2 FYNNEI. V was trimmed by 9 bases and J by 5 bases, leaving 17 bases between them.

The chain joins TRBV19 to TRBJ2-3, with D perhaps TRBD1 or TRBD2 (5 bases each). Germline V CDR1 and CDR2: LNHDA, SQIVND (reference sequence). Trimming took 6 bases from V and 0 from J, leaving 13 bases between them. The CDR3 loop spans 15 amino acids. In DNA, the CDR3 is TGTGCCAGTAGCCTGGGACGTCGGAGCACAGATACGCAGTATTTT. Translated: CASSLGRRSTDTQYF.

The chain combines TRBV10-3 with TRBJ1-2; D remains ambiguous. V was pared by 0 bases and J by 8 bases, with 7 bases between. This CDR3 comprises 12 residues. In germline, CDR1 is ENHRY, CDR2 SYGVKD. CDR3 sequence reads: CAISESREGYTF. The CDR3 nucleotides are TGTGCCATCAGTGAGTCGAGGGAAGGCTACACCTTC.

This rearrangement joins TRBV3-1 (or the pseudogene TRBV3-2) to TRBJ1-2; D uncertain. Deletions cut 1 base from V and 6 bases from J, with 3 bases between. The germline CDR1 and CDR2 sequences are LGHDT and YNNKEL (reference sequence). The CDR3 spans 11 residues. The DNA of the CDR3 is TGTGCCAGCAGCCAAGGCCATGGCTACACCTTC. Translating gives CASSQGHGYTF.

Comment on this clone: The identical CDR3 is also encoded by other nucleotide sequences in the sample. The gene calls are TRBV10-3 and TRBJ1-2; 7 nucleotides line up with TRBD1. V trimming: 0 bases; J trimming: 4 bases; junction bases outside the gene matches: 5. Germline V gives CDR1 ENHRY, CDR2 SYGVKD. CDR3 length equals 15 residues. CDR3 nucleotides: TGTGCCATCAGTGAGTCAGGGGGCGCGGGCTATGGCTACACCTTC. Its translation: CAISESGGAGYGYTF.